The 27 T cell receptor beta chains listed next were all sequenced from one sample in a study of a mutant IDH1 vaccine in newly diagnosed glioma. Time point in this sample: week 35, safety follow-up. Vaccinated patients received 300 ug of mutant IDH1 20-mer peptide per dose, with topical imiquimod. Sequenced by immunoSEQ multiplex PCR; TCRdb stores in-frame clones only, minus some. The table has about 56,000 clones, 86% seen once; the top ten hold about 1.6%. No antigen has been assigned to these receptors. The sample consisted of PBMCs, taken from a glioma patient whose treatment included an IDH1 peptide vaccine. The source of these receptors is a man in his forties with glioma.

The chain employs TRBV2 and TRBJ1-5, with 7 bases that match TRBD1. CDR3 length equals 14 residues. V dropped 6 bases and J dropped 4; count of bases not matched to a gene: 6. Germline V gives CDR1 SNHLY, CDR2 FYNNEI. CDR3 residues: CASSRDSTNQPQHF. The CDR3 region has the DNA TGTGCCAGCAGCCGGGACAGTACAAATCAGCCCCAGCATTTT.

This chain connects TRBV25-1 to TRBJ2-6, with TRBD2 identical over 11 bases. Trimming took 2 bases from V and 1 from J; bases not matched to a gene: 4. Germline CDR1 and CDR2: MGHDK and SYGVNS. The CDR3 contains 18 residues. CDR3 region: CASSERSGRVSGANVLTF. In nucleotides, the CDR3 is TGTGCCAGCAGTGAACGTAGCGGGAGGGTTTCTGGGGCCAACGTCCTGACTTTC.

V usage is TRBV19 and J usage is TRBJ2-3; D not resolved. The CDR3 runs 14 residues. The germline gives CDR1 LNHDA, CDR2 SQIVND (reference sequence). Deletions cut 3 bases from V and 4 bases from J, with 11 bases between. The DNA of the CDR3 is TGTGCCAGTAGTATGAGGTTATATTCAGATACGCAGTATTTT. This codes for CASSMRLYSDTQYF.

This chain's CDR3 is CASSPGLMTSGRGYEQYF. In DNA form, the CDR3 reads TGTGCCAGCAGCCCGGGGTTGATGACTAGCGGGAGGGGCTACGAGCAGTACTTC. This chain joins TRBV5-6 and TRBJ2-7; the match to TRBD2 covers 14 bases. The V gene end was trimmed by 4 bases and the J gene end by 3 bases; junction bases not matched to a gene: 12. Germline CDR1 SGHDT, CDR2 YYEEEE. The CDR3 is 18 residues long.

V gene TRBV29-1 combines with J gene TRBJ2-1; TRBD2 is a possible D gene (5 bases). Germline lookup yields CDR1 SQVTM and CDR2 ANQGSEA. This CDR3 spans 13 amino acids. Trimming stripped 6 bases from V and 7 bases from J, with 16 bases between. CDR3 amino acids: CSVGEGYLNEQFF. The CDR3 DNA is TGCAGCGTGGGAGAGGGCTACCTTAATGAGCAGTTCTTC.

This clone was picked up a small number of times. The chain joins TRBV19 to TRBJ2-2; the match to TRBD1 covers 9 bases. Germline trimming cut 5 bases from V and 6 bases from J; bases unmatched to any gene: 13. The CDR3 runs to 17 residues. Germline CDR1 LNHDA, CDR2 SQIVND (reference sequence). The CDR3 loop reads CASSGRDRESRSGELFF. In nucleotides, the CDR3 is TGTGCCAGTAGTGGGCGGGACAGGGAATCTCGATCCGGGGAGCTGTTTTTT.

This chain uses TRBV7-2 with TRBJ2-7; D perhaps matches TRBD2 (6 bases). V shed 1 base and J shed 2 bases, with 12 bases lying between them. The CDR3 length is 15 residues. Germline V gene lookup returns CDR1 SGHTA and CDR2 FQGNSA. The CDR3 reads CASSLVDSGTYEQYF. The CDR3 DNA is TGTGCCAGCAGCTTAGTGGATAGCGGAACCTACGAGCAGTACTTC. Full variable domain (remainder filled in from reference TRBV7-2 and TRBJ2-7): GAGVSQSPSNKVTEKGKDVELRCDPISGHTALYWYRQSLGQGLEFLIYFQGNSAPDKSGLPSDRFSAERTGGSVSTLTIQRTQQEDSAVYLCASSLVDSGTYEQYFGPGTRLTVT.

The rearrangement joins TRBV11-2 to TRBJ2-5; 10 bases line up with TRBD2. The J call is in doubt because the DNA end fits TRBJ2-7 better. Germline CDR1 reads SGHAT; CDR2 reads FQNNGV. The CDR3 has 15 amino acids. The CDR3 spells CASSSTSGPAYEQYF. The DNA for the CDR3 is TGTGCCAGCAGCTCGACTAGCGGGCCTGCCTACGAGCAGTACTTC.

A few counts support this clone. The CDR3 nucleotides read TGTGCCACCAACAGGGTTACTGAAGCTTTCTTT. Its translation is CATNRVTEAFF. This chain uses TRBV19 with TRBJ1-1, with D perhaps TRBD1 (6 bases). V was clipped by 10 bases and J by 5 bases, with 11 bases between them. Germline values: CDR1 LNHDA, CDR2 SQIVND (reference sequence). The CDR3 covers 11 residues.

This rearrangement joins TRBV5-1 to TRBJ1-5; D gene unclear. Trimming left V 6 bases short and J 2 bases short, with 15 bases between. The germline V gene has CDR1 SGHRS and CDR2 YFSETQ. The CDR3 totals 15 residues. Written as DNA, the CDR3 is TGCGCCAGCACCTTCGGCCCTGGGGGCAATCAGCCCCAGCATTTT. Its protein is CASTFGPGGNQPQHF.

This chain's CDR3 is CASRGQKNTEAFF. CDR3 nucleotide sequence: TGTGCCAGCAGGGGACAGAAGAACACTGAAGCTTTCTTT. The J gene is TRBJ1-1, the V gene TRBV18; 7 bases map to TRBD1. Germline lookup yields CDR1 KGHSH and CDR2 LQKENI. CDR3 length equals 13 residues. Trimming removed 8 bases from V and 1 base from J; junction bases left unmatched: 4. Supplemented by reference TRBV18 and TRBJ1-1, the full variable domain reads NAGVMQNPRHLVRRRGQEARLRCSPMKGHSHVYWYRQLPEEGLKFMVYLQKENIIDESGMPKERFSAEFPKEGPSILRIQQVVRGDSAAYFCASRGQKNTEAFFGQGTRLTVV.

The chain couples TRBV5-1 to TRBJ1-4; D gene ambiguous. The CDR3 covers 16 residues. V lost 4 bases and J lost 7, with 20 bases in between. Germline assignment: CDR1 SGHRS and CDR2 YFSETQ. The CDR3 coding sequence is TGCGCCAGCAGCCTGGATCCCCGGGGTAGTGGTGAAAAACTGTTTTTT. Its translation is CASSLDPRGSGEKLFF.

CDR3 coding DNA: TGTGCCAGTAGCAACACAGGGGTAGCTACGCAGTATTTT. Its protein is CASSNTGVATQYF. The V gene is TRBV19, the J gene TRBJ2-3, with TRBD1 identical over 7 bases. This CDR3 spans 13 amino acids. Germline V lookup: CDR1 LNHDA, CDR2 SQIVND (reference sequence). The J segment lost 8 bases and the V segment lost 6 bases, leaving 8 bases of the junction unmatched.

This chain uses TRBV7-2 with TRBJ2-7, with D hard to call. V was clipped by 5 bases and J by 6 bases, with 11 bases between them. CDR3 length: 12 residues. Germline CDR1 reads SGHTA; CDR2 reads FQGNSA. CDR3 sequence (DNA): TGTGCCAGCAGCCTTCGGTCCCTCGAGCAGTACTTC. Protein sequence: CASSLRSLEQYF.

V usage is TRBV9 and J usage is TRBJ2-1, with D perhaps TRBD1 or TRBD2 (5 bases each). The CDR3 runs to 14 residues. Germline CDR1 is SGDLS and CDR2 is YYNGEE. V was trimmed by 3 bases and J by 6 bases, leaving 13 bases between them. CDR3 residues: CASSATVGVNEQFF. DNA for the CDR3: TGTGCCAGCAGCGCCACCGTGGGGGTCAATGAGCAGTTCTTC.

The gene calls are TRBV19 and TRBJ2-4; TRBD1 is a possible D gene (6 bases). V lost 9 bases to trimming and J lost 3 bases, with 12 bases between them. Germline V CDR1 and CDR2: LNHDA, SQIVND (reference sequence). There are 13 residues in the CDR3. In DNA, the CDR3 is TGTGCCAGCTCACAGGGTAACAAAAACATTCAGTACTTC. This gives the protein CASSQGNKNIQYF.

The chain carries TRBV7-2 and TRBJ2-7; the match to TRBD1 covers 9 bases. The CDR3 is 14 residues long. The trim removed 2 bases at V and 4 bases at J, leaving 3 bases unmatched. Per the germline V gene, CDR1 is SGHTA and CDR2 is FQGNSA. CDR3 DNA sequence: TGTGCCAGCAGCTTAAACAGGGGGCAGTACGAGCAGTACTTC. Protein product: CASSLNRGQYEQYF.

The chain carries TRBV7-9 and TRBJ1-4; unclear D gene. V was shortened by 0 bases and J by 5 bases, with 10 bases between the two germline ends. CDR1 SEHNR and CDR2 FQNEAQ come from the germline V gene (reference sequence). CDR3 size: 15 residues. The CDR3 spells CASSLAGGLNEKLFF. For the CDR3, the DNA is TGTGCCAGCAGCTTAGCGGGCGGTCTGAATGAAAAACTGTTTTTT.

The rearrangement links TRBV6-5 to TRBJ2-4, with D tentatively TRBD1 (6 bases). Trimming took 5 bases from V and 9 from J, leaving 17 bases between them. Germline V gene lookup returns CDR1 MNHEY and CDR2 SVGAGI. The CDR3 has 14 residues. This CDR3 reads CASSDEQGLGIQYF. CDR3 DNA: TGTGCCAGCAGTGACGAACAGGGATTGGGCATTCAGTACTTC.

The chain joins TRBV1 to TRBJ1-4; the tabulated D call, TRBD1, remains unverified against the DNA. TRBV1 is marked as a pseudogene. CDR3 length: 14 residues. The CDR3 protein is CTSSQGTEDEKLFF. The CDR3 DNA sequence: TGCACCAGCAGCCAAGGGACAGAAGATGAAAAACTGTTTTTT.

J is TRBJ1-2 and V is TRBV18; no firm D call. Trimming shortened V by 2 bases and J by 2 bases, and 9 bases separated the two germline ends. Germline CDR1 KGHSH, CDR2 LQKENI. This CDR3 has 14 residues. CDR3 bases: TGTGCCAGCTCACCAGTGGGCCGGAACTATGGCTACACCTTC. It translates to CASSPVGRNYGYTF.

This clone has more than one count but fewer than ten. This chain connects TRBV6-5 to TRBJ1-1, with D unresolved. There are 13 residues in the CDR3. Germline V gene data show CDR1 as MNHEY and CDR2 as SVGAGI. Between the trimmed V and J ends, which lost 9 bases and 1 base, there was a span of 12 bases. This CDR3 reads CASRIKRNTEAFF. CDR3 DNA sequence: TGTGCCAGTCGTATCAAGAGGAACACTGAAGCTTTCTTT.

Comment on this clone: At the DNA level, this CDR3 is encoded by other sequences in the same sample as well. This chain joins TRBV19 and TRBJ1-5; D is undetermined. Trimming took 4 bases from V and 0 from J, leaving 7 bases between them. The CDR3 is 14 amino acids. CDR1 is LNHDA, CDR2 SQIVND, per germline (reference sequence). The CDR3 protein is CASSRADSNQPQHF. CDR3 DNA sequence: TGTGCCAGTAGTAGGGCCGATAGCAATCAGCCCCAGCATTTT.

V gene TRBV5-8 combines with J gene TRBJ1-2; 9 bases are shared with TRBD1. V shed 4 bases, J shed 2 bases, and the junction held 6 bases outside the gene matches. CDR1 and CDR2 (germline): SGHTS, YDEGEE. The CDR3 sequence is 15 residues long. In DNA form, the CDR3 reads TGTGCCAGCAGCCTAAATGGACAGGGGAACTATGGCTACACCTTC. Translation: CASSLNGQGNYGYTF.

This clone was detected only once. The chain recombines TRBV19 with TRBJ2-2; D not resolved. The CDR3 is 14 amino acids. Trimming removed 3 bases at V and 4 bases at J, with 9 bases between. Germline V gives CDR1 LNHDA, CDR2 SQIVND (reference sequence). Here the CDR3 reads CASSIDWLTGELFF. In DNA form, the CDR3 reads TGTGCCAGTAGTATTGACTGGCTCACCGGGGAGCTGTTTTTT.

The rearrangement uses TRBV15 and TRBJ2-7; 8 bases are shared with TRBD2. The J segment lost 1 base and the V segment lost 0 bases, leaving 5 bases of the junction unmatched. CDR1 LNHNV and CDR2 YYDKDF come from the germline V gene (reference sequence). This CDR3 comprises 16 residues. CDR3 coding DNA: TGTGCCACCAGCAGAGATTCACTAGCGGCTTCCTACGAGCAGTACTTC. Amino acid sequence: CATSRDSLAASYEQYF.

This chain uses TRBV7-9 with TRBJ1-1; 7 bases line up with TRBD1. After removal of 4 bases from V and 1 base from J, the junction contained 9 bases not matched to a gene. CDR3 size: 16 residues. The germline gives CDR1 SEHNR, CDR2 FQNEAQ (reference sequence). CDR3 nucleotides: TGTGCCAGCAGCTCCCCCGCCGGGACAGCGAACACTGAAGCTTTCTTT. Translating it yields CASSSPAGTANTEAFF.